These T cell receptor beta chains were read from a single sample in a study of blood T cell repertoires in COVID-19. The table came from immunoSEQ multiplex PCR; TCRdb's copy has only in-frame clones and leaves some out. The sample has around 190,000 clones, roughly 80% seen once. The sample comprised peripheral blood. The receptors stem from a woman aged 45-59 years with acute or convalescent COVID-19. CDR3s include the opening cysteine and the closing phenylalanine or tryptophan.

len	v_gene	j_gene	CDR3aa
14	TRBV6-5	TRBJ2-7	CATVNPEYSYEQYF
15	TRBV24-1	TRBJ1-5	CATSDLTGGVQPQHF
14	TRBV30	TRBJ2-7	CAWSVPGLKDEQYF
15	TRBV30	TRBJ1-6	CAWSDRGYGPSPLHF
16	TRBV19	TRBJ2-2	CASRKREGGKGGELFF
14	TRBV28	TRBJ1-2	CASRSGTVGYGYTF
15	TRBV7-7	TRBJ2-3	CASSRHPGGTDTQYF
13	TRBV10-1	TRBJ2-1	CASSGGKYNEQFF
16	TRBV4-3	TRBJ2-1	CASSQDFGSSYNEQFF
15	TRBV7-9	TRBJ2-1	CASSTLARSYNEQFF
14	TRBV28	TRBJ1-2	CASSFGSANYGYTF
14	TRBV19	TRBJ1-1	CASSLDTDRTEAFF
17	TRBV14	TRBJ1-6	CASSQLQGSSYNSPLHF
15	TRBV30	TRBJ1-6	CAWSSGQPGDSPLHF
15	TRBV2	TRBJ1-3	CAATGQLISGNTIYF
12	TRBV2	TRBJ2-3	CASSVLAGDPYF
17	TRBV5-4	TRBJ2-5	CASSTGGLAGDQETQYF
14	TRBV6-2/TRBV6-3	TRBJ1-1	CASSPRGGAGGAFF
17	TRBV4-3	TRBJ2-2	CASSQDVGGRATGELFF
15	TRBV9	TRBJ2-7	CASSLGLALQGEQYF
17	TRBV6-2/TRBV6-3	TRBJ2-1	CASSDTRGAWAYNEQFF
13	TRBV6-6	TRBJ1-6	CASVTGGNSPLHF
15	TRBV10-3	TRBJ2-7	CAISDGTSGAREQYF
15	TRBV7-9	TRBJ2-7	CASSLGGTHYYEQYF
14	TRBV7-9	TRBJ1-6	CASSQGQGHSPLHF
16	TRBV6-2/TRBV6-3	TRBJ2-2	CASTPGTPFPTGELFF
15	TRBV5-1	TRBJ2-1	CASSSGTGGNNEQFF
15	TRBV5-1	TRBJ2-7	CASSLAPDGEYEQYF
15	TRBV6-5	TRBJ1-5	CASISVLNSNQPQHF
15	TRBV5-1	TRBJ1-1	CASSPVQGSTTEAFF
16	TRBV19	TRBJ1-5	CASRLGTSYSNQPQHF
16	TRBV5-8	TRBJ1-4	CASSPRLTGQKEKLFF
15	TRBV19	TRBJ2-1	CASRPGQGPYNEQFF
14	TRBV30	TRBJ2-7	CAWSVARGPYEQYF
15	TRBV4-1	TRBJ2-7	CASSQGWGGLGEQYF
19	TRBV27	TRBJ1-4	CASSPRPGTGGWYNEKLFF
15	TRBV13	TRBJ2-7	CASSFSDRATYEQYF
15	TRBV18	TRBJ2-1	CASSSVSGRGNEQFF
17	TRBV9	TRBJ2-2	CASSASRGDPNTGELFF
16	TRBV5-5	TRBJ2-2	CASSGRLAGDRRELFF
17	TRBV14	TRBJ2-1	CASSSLGGWGTYNEQFF
13	TRBV11-2	TRBJ1-2	CASSLNSYYGYTF
12	TRBV19	TRBJ2-4	CASSPSGNIQYF
16	TRBV7-2	TRBJ2-3	CASSARARGGGDTQYF
14	TRBV10-1	TRBJ2-5	CASSESAGSGTQYF
12	TRBV28	TRBJ1-4	CASSLQRGKLFF
16	TRBV5-6	TRBJ1-2	CASSSYGGPRNYGYTF
14	TRBV7-9	TRBJ2-2	CASSSGGIPGELFF
17	TRBV7-9	TRBJ2-1	CASSTRLAGGHNNEQFF
15	TRBV5-6	TRBJ1-5	CASSLRGNSNQPQHF